The 13 T cell receptor beta chains below come from one sample, sequenced in a study of T-cell memory formation after mild COVID-19. MiXCR, run by TCRdb on the 5' RACE reads, gives a single entry per CDR3 protein. The repertoire has roughly 450,000 distinct CDR3 sequences, 18% of them found once; the top ten carry 12%. The sample comprised PBMCs or a T cell subset sorted from them (not recorded which). These receptors were obtained from an adult woman who had mild COVID-19 (a few samples of this study predate the infection). Cell type and time point are not known.

This chain joins TRBV29-1 and TRBJ2-7; D is perhaps TRBD1 or TRBD2 (6 bases each). This CDR3 spans 13 amino acids. The germline gives CDR1 SQVTM, CDR2 ANQGSEA. Trimming pared 6 bases from V and 2 bases from J, leaving 14 bases between. The CDR3 DNA sequence: TGCAGCGTCAGGGGAGGCTCAACCTACGAGCAGTACTTC. Residues: CSVRGGSTYEQYF.

This clonotype was counted a few times. CDR3 loop: CASTGTAFKPQHF. Written as DNA, the CDR3 is TGTGCCAGCACCGGGACTGCGTTTAAGCCCCAGCATTTT. The chain has TRBV6-2 or TRBV6-3 and TRBJ1-5, with a tentative D call TRBD1 (5 bases). In germline, CDR1 is MNHEY, CDR2 SVGEGT. V was cut by 7 bases and J by 8 bases, with 15 bases left in between. There are 13 residues in the CDR3.

The table lists this clonotype with a few counts. The DNA for the CDR3 is TGCAGTGCAAACAGGGGGCCTATGAACACTGAAGCTTTCTTT. Translated, it gives CSANRGPMNTEAFF. This rearrangement joins TRBV20-1 to TRBJ1-1; 9 bases are a match to TRBD1. CDR3 length: 14 residues. Germline V gives CDR1 DFQATT, CDR2 SNEGSKA (reference sequence). With V trimmed by 6 bases and J by 0 bases, 5 bases remained unmatched.

This clonotype has just a few counts. The rearrangement joins TRBV5-6 to TRBJ2-6; 7 nucleotides align to TRBD1. The germline V gene encodes CDR1 SGHDT and CDR2 YYEEEE. Trimming took 4 bases from V and 2 from J; bases not matched to a gene: 3. The CDR3 is 15 amino acids. The CDR3 DNA is TGTGCCAGCAGCCGACAGGGTACTGGGGCCAACGTCCTGACTTTC. Protein product: CASSRQGTGANVLTF.

Many counts were recorded for this clonotype. This chain joins TRBV4-1 and TRBJ2-3; perhaps D is TRBD1 or TRBD2 (5 bases each). The CDR3 is made up of 16 amino acids. The germline CDR1 and CDR2 sequences are MGHRA and YSYEKL. Trimming cost V 1 base and J 2 bases, with 13 bases left between them. Written as DNA, the CDR3 is TGCGCCAGCAGCCAAGTTGCGGCAGGGACCACAGATACGCAGTATTTT. Protein: CASSQVAAGTTDTQYF.

This clonotype was seen only a few times. The genes are TRBV19 and TRBJ2-7; 7 nucleotides line up with TRBD1. The CDR3 runs to 14 residues. V gave up 3 bases and J gave up 0 bases; unmatched junction bases: 2. Germline CDR1 reads LNHDA; CDR2 reads SQIVND (reference sequence). For the CDR3, the DNA is TGTGCCAGTAGTATGCCAGGGGGCTCCTACGAGCAGTACTTC. It encodes CASSMPGGSYEQYF.

The rearrangement joins TRBV6-6 to TRBJ1-5, with D tentatively TRBD1 (5 bases). Germline CDR1 is MNHNY and CDR2 is SVGAGI (reference sequence). This CDR3 comprises 16 residues. The ends were cut back, 0 bases at V and 8 bases at J, with 17 bases in the middle. CDR3 amino acids: CASSYSRQGLWEPQHF. The CDR3 DNA reads as TGTGCCAGCAGTTACTCGAGGCAGGGCCTCTGGGAGCCCCAGCATTTT.

This chain connects TRBV18 to TRBJ1-1; 7 bases fit TRBD1. There are 14 residues in the CDR3. V lost 3 bases to trimming and J lost 0 bases; unmatched junction nucleotides: 1. Germline loops: CDR1 KGHSH, CDR2 LQKENI. The CDR3 protein is CASSPRGLNTEAFF. The DNA for the CDR3 is TGTGCCAGCTCACCTAGGGGGCTGAACACTGAAGCTTTCTTT.

The chain combines TRBV20-1 with TRBJ1-2; TRBD1 matches at 12 bases. The trim removed 5 bases at V and 8 bases at J, leaving 15 bases unmatched. CDR1 and CDR2 (germline): DFQATT, SNEGSKA (reference sequence). The CDR3 totals 16 residues. The CDR3 sequence: CSAPRDRGPINVGYTF. CDR3 bases: TGCAGTGCTCCCCGGGACAGGGGGCCTATAAATGTCGGCTACACCTTC.

There are many counts of this clonotype. The CDR3 loop is CASSGTLKNIQYF. CDR3 in DNA: TGTGCCAGCAGTGGGACCCTCAAAAACATTCAGTACTTC. This chain links TRBV25-1 with TRBJ2-4, with D unclear. CDR3 length: 13 residues. The ends were cut back, 4 bases at V and 3 bases at J, with 7 bases in the middle. Germline values: CDR1 MGHDK, CDR2 SYGVNS.

This clonotype was counted only a few times. The V call is TRBV6-2 or TRBV6-3, the J call TRBJ2-1; the match to TRBD2 covers 9 bases. Looked up from germline, CDR1 is MNHEY and CDR2 is SVGEGT. This CDR3 is built from 14 residues. Trimming removed 8 bases from V and 8 bases from J; junction bases left unmatched: 10. The CDR3 region is CASGHSGSRDEQFF. The CDR3 DNA reads TGTGCCAGCGGGCATAGCGGGAGTAGGGATGAGCAGTTCTTC.

This clonotype has just a few counts. The chain recombines TRBV7-2 with TRBJ2-1, with a tentative D call TRBD2 (6 bases). V shed 0 bases and J shed 10 bases, with 16 bases lying between them. The CDR3 loop spans 15 amino acids. Per the germline V gene, CDR1 is SGHTA and CDR2 is FQGNSA. The CDR3 DNA sequence: TGTGCCAGCAGCTTAGCGGGCGGAGGGGCTAGAGAGCAGTTCTTC. This sequence encodes CASSLAGGGAREQFF. The full variable domain, with the rest looked up from reference TRBV7-2 and TRBJ2-1, is GAGVSQSPSNKVTEKGKDVELRCDPISGHTALYWYRQSLGQGLEFLIYFQGNSAPDKSGLPSDRFSAERTGGSVSTLTIQRTQQEDSAVYLCASSLAGGGAREQFFGPGTRLTVL.

Only a few counts were recorded for this clonotype. J is TRBJ1-1 and V is TRBV19; 7 bases fit TRBD1. V was clipped by 4 bases and J by 1 base; unmatched bases: 6. Germline values: CDR1 LNHDA, CDR2 SQIVND (reference sequence). The CDR3 has 15 residues. CDR3 DNA: TGTGCCAGTAGTAGACCCGACAGGGCGAACACTGAAGCTTTCTTT. Translating gives CASSRPDRANTEAFF.